These 18 T cell receptor beta chains originate from one sample sequenced in a study of cytomegalovirus exposure and HLA in healthy donors. Using immunoSEQ multiplex PCR, the repertoire was profiled, and TCRdb retains in-frame clones only, with some absent. This sample has about 180,000 clones, with roughly 86% found just once. Sequenced input: PBMCs. These receptors were collected from a man aged 18 to 30 in good health and CMV-seropositive.

J is TRBJ2-1 and V is TRBV18; 9 bases agree with TRBD1. In germline, CDR1 is KGHSH, CDR2 LQKENI. This CDR3 contains 15 residues. V gave up 0 bases and J gave up 5 bases; unmatched junction bases: 2. In nucleotides, the CDR3 is TGTGCCAGCTCACCACCGACAGGGGGGAACAATGAGCAGTTCTTC. Residues: CASSPPTGGNNEQFF.

The gene calls are TRBV5-4 and TRBJ2-7; 9 positions agree with TRBD1. The CDR3 has 13 amino acids. The trim removed 5 bases at V and 6 bases at J, leaving 6 bases unmatched. Germline lookup yields CDR1 SGHNT and CDR2 YYREEE (reference sequence). The CDR3 coding sequence is TGTGCCAGCAGACCGACAGGGGGATTCGAGCAGTACTTC. Its protein is CASRPTGGFEQYF.

V gene TRBV7-9 combines with J gene TRBJ1-1; D gene ambiguous. The CDR3 length is 13 residues. Trimming took 2 bases from V and 1 from J, leaving 5 bases between them. CDR1 is SEHNR, CDR2 FQNEAQ, per germline (reference sequence). The CDR3 DNA reads TGTGCCAGCAGCTTAAGAGGGAACACTGAAGCTTTCTTT. Translating it yields CASSLRGNTEAFF.

This sequence joins TRBV9 and TRBJ2-6; 8 nucleotides line up with TRBD2. The CDR3 length is 20 residues. Germline lookup yields CDR1 SGDLS and CDR2 YYNGEE. The trim removed 6 bases at V and 7 bases at J, leaving 24 bases unmatched. The CDR3 reads CASNSMWDFGRAIAANVLTF. CDR3 nucleotide sequence: TGTGCCAGCAACAGTATGTGGGACTTCGGGAGGGCCATTGCAGCCAACGTCCTGACTTTC.

The chain combines TRBV6-5 with TRBJ1-3; 10 positions agree with TRBD1. CDR1 is MNHEY and CDR2 is SVGAGI in the germline V gene. V shed 6 bases, J shed 8 bases, and the junction held 7 bases outside the gene matches. The CDR3 spans 14 residues. The CDR3 reads CASRTGGAGDTIYF. CDR3 coding DNA: TGTGCCAGCAGGACAGGGGGCGCCGGGGACACCATATATTTT.

This chain links TRBV7-3 with TRBJ1-5, with TRBD1 as a possible D gene (5 bases). CDR1 and CDR2 from the germline V gene are SGHTA and FQGTGA. The ends were cut back, 5 bases at V and 4 bases at J, with 12 bases in the middle. CDR3 length equals 14 residues. Here the CDR3 reads CASSPDSPNQPQHF. CDR3 DNA: TGTGCCAGCAGCCCCGACAGCCCAAATCAGCCCCAGCATTTT. The variable domain in full, with the rest retrieved from reference TRBV7-3 and TRBJ1-5, is GAGVSQTPSNKVTEKGKYVELRCDPISGHTALYWYRQSLGQGPEFLIYFQGTGAADDSGLPNDRFFAVRPEGSVSTLKIQRTERGDSAVYLCASSPDSPNQPQHFGDGTRLSIL.

V usage is TRBV30 and J usage is TRBJ1-1; D is ambiguous. V dropped 2 bases and J dropped 0 bases, with 13 bases sitting between them. CDR1 is GTSNPN, CDR2 SVGIG, per germline (reference sequence). The length of the CDR3 is 15 residues. The DNA of the CDR3 is TGTGCCTGGAGTCCACCTCCGGGGATGAACACTGAAGCTTTCTTT. Protein product: CAWSPPPGMNTEAFF.

V usage is TRBV7-9 and J usage is TRBJ1-1, with D perhaps TRBD1 (5 bases). Germline CDR1 reads SEHNR; CDR2 reads FQNEAQ (reference sequence). With 1 base removed from V and 1 base from J, the gap between germline ends came to 16 bases. This CDR3 spans 17 amino acids. The CDR3, as DNA: TGTGCCAGCAGCTTAGGATCTTTGGGGCAGGGGAACACTGAAGCTTTCTTT. Translating gives CASSLGSLGQGNTEAFF.

The chain has TRBV7-9 and TRBJ2-1; TRBD1 aligns across 9 bases. The CDR3 has 15 residues. In germline, CDR1 is SEHNR, CDR2 FQNEAQ (reference sequence). The V segment lost 5 bases and the J segment 2 bases; nucleotides outside the gene matches: 4. The DNA for the CDR3 is TGTGCCAGCAGCCTAACAGGGGGCCCCTACAATGAGCAGTTCTTC. It codes for CASSLTGGPYNEQFF.

The V call is TRBV25-1, the J call TRBJ1-3, with D perhaps TRBD1 (6 bases). From germline, CDR1 is MGHDK and CDR2 SYGVNS. The V end was cut by 8 bases, the J end by 2 bases, with 13 bases between. The CDR3 totals 14 residues. The CDR3 spells CASVPTGTGNTIYF. CDR3 nucleotide sequence: TGTGCCAGCGTACCAACAGGGACTGGAAACACCATATATTTT. Drawing the rest from reference TRBV25-1 and TRBJ1-3, the complete variable domain is EADIYQTPRYLVIGTGKKITLECSQTMGHDKMYWYQQDPGMELHLIHYSYGVNSTEKGDLSSESTVSRIRTEHFPLTLESARPSHTSQYLCASVPTGTGNTIYFGEGSWLTVV.

This clone was counted only a few times. The chain joins TRBV7-6 to TRBJ1-5, with D possibly TRBD1 on 6 matching bases. Deletions cut 4 bases from V and 6 bases from J, with 10 bases between. There are 13 residues in the CDR3. Germline V gene data show CDR1 as SGHVS and CDR2 as FNYEAQ. The CDR3 reads CASSWTAGQPQHF. The CDR3 bases are TGTGCCAGCAGCTGGACAGCCGGTCAGCCCCAGCATTTT.

V is TRBV6-5 and J is TRBJ2-7; 12 bases align to TRBD2. After removal of 5 bases from V and 5 bases from J, the junction contained 7 bases not matched to a gene. In germline, CDR1 is MNHEY, CDR2 SVGAGI. The CDR3 runs to 15 residues. CDR3 in amino acids: CASSPTSGSWDEQYF. The DNA for the CDR3 is TGTGCCAGCAGTCCGACTAGCGGGAGTTGGGACGAGCAGTACTTC.

This clone has a single count. The chain combines TRBV7-8 with TRBJ2-4; possibly TRBD2 for D (6 bases). The germline CDR1 and CDR2 sequences are SGHVS and FQNEAQ. V was clipped by 3 bases and J by 0 bases, with 21 bases between them. The CDR3 covers 19 residues. The CDR3 nucleotides read TGTGCCAGCAGCTTGGGCCGGGGACTTAATGGGATAGCCAAAAACATTCAGTACTTC. It specifies CASSLGRGLNGIAKNIQYF.

Notes on this clone: Additional DNA sequences in this sample encode the identical CDR3. The genes are TRBV27 and TRBJ2-7; D gene ambiguous. Germline lookup yields CDR1 MNHEY and CDR2 SMNVEV (reference sequence). CDR3 length: 12 residues. V was shortened by 3 bases and J by 3 bases, with 6 bases between the two germline ends. The CDR3 loop reads CASSFSGYEQYF. CDR3 DNA: TGTGCCAGCAGTTTTAGTGGCTACGAGCAGTACTTC.

The genes are TRBV9 and TRBJ1-2, with D unclear. V dropped 7 bases and J dropped 5 bases, with 9 bases sitting between them. Germline-derived CDR1 and CDR2 are SGDLS and YYNGEE. The CDR3 length is 11 residues. In nucleotides, the CDR3 is TGTGCCAGCTCCGAGGGTTATGGCTACACCTTC. Protein product: CASSEGYGYTF.

The chain links TRBV9 to TRBJ2-1; a weak D match, TRBD1 (6 bases). CDR3 length: 16 residues. Germline-derived CDR1 and CDR2 are SGDLS and YYNGEE. Between the trimmed V and J ends, which lost 4 bases and 2 bases, there was a span of 16 bases. CDR3 coding DNA: TGTGCCAGCAGCATCTCTCAGGGGATAACCTACAATGAGCAGTTCTTC. It codes for CASSISQGITYNEQFF.

The chain couples TRBV7-2 to TRBJ2-5, with D possibly TRBD2 on 6 matching bases. Trimming removed 5 bases from V and 3 bases from J, with 16 bases in between. This CDR3 has 15 amino acids. In germline, CDR1 is SGHTA, CDR2 FQGNSA. As DNA, the CDR3 is TGTGCCAGCAGCATAGGGTGGGACTTTAAAGAGACCCAGTACTTC. Its protein is CASSIGWDFKETQYF.

The CDR3 DNA reads TGTGCCAGCAGCTTGGACGGAGGAACTGAAGCTTTCTTT. It translates to CASSLDGGTEAFF. The chain joins TRBV5-6 to TRBJ1-1; D uncertain. V was trimmed by 0 bases and J by 5 bases, leaving 8 bases between them. The CDR3 is made up of 13 amino acids. Germline assignment: CDR1 SGHDT and CDR2 YYEEEE.